This T cell receptor (beta chain) stems from a study of cytomegalovirus exposure and HLA in healthy donors. TCRdb keeps only in-frame clones here, not all; method: immunoSEQ multiplex PCR. The table lists roughly 120,000 clones, 88% of them singletons. In the case of this clone: Its matching antigen is unknown.

The donors were members of the validation cohort comprising over a hundred subjects, separate from the roughly 600-subject first cohort. Germline CDR1 is MNHEY and CDR2 is SMNVEV (reference sequence). V was pared by 2 bases and J by 9 bases, with 17 bases between. The CDR3 consists of 15 residues. Study-wide points: Across donors, most TCRs were seen rarely, yet some public ones were widespread. The study designated 164 TCR beta chains cytomegalovirus-associated. The tendency of first-cohort TCR clusters to co-occur in the 120 or so validation repertoires was the finding of a later analysis.

The J gene is TRBJ2-1, the V gene TRBV27, with D possibly being TRBD1 (5 bases). Sequenced input: PBMCs. The sequence came from a woman aged 18-29 years in good health and CMV-seronegative. The CDR3 here is CASSLILARGIEQFF. The DNA for the CDR3 is TGTGCCAGCAGTTTAATTCTTGCAAGGGGCATTGAGCAGTTCTTC.